This T cell receptor beta chain came from a study of CD8+ T cells in alopecia areata. Whole-study results and caveats: In lesional scalp, particularly from alopecia totalis/universalis, clonality was higher than in normal scalp. Sequencing of scalp tissue also captures the resident alphabeta T cells of normal skin. Patients displayed less clarity in TCR sharing than mice, a finding possibly related to HLA.

Remarks on this clone: Its target is not known.

RNA extraction was followed by reverse transcription into cDNA, which acted as the sequencing template. Libraries were prepared by immunoSEQ multiplex PCR; TCRdb keeps only in-frame clonotypes and omits some of them. The data show 95,000 to 150,000 clones, around 50% seen once. The V and J ends lost 1 base and 6 bases respectively, with 3 bases between them. CDR3 size: 10 residues. Per germline, CDR1 DFQATT and CDR2 SNEGSKA (reference sequence). The source of this sequence is a human donor with alopecia areata. Sequenced sample: NKG2D-low CD8+ T cells sorted from blood. The chain links TRBV20-1 to TRBJ1-2, with unresolved D. CDR3: CSARVDGYTF. The CDR3 coding sequence is TGCAGTGCTAGAGTCGATGGCTACACCTTC.